This T cell receptor (beta chain) was recorded in a study of PD-L1 blockade in urothelial cancer. Study in general: From about 2014, patients received atezolizumab, given as 1,200 mg intravenously every 3 weeks. Males with bladder-origin urothelial cancer constituted about 90% of the roughly 30 patients.

V gave up 2 bases and J gave up 4 bases; unmatched junction bases: 2. The CDR3 is made up of 14 amino acids. Germline-derived CDR1 and CDR2 are SGHRS and YFSETQ. Every PCR got spiked synthetic TCR analog templates. Assay: immunoSEQ multiplex PCR; the TCRdb copy retains only in-frame clones and omits some. The data contain about 88,000 clones, 85% to 95% of them singletons. The clonotype comes from a man aged 55 to 70 with urothelial cancer. The sample consisted of PBMCs, taken around atezolizumab (anti-PD-L1) treatment. This chain links TRBV5-1 with TRBJ2-3; 9 nucleotides align to TRBD1. DNA for the CDR3: TGCGCCAGCAGCTTTAACAGGGGGCCAGATACGCAGTATTTT. Protein product: CASSFNRGPDTQYF. Full variable domain (rest looked up from reference TRBV5-1 and TRBJ2-3): KAGVTQTPRYLIKTRGQQVTLSCSPISGHRSVSWYQQTPGQGLQFLFEYFSETQRNKGNFPGRFSGRQFSNSRSEMNVSTLELGDSALYLCASSFNRGPDTQYFGPGTRLTVL.